This TCR beta chain was sequenced for a study of shared clonotypes between healthy human individuals. The overall study: Ranging from 18 to 49 in age, donors were a couple of women and three men. Study-wide findings and caveats: Donor clonotype sharing was expected to depend on sequencing depth.

A remark on this clone: The target antigen is unknown.

The CDR3 loop spans 14 amino acids. Germline CDR1 reads LNHDA; CDR2 reads SQIVND (reference sequence). The V end was cut by 3 bases, the J end by 6 bases, with 14 bases between. The repertoire was sequenced with immunoSEQ multiplex PCR; TCRdb's copy has only in-frame clones and lacks some. The sample includes about 490,000 clones, about 79% of them seen just once. The sequence was collected from a woman between 35 and 50 years old in good health. Some clones in this sample may be carry-over from other donors' samples. The chain employs TRBV19 and TRBJ1-2; D not resolved. Sequencing input: PBMCs. This chain's CDR3 is CASSIDTSRNGYTF. The CDR3 nucleotides read TGTGCCAGTAGTATTGACACCTCTCGGAATGGCTACACCTTC.